Listed below are T cell receptor beta chains from one sample, sequenced in a study of regulatory T cells in long-lasting Graves disease. MiXCR, run by TCRdb on the multiplex PCR reads, gives a single entry per CDR3 protein. The data contain 400,000 or so distinct CDR3 sequences, about a quarter of them singletons. Sequencing was performed on peripheral blood mononuclear cells (PBMCs), taken when the disease was refractory, from a patient treated with antithyroid drugs. These receptors were collected from a female donor with Graves disease. Both conserved end residues are part of each CDR3. The D gene is left open where the match is weak. For some rows the clone size is stated as once, few or many, or as a class when expanded; others skip it.

>TRBJ2-5|many|TRBV20-1|TRBD2
TGCAGTTCCCGAGGGAGGGCTGAGACCCAGTACTTC
CSSRGRAETQYF
>TRBJ2-7|-|TRBV7-3|TRBD1
TGTGCCAGCAGCCTCGGGACAGGCGTGACGTACGAGCAGCACTTC
CASSLGTGVTYEQHF
>TRBJ1-2|few|TRBV4-1|-
TGCGCCAGCAGCCAAGAATCAGATAACTATGGCTACACCTTC
CASSQESDNYGYTF
>TRBJ1-5|once|TRBV7-2|TRBD1
TGTGCCAGCAGCCAGACAGGGGTTGTTCTAGGTCAGTCCCAGCATTTT
CASSQTGVVLGQSQHF
>TRBJ1-2|few|TRBV29-1|-
TGCAGCGTAACTCCGGGCTACACCTTC
CSVTPGYTF
>TRBJ2-7|many|TRBV28|-
TGTGCCAGCAGTTTAGGGCGGTACGAGCAGTACTTC
CASSLGRYEQYF
>TRBJ2-5|-|TRBV5-6|TRBD2
TGTGCCAGCAGCTTGGGCGACCGACTAGCGGGAGGGGAAGAGACCCAGTACTTC
CASSLGDRLAGGEETQYF
>TRBJ1-5|many|TRBV2|-
TGTGCCAGCATTGGACCGGGACCCACATATCAGCCCCAGCATTTT
CASIGPGPTYQPQHF
>TRBJ2-7|many|TRBV10-3|-
TGTGCCATCAGTGAGGGTATAGGCGGATACGAGCAGTACTTC
CAISEGIGGYEQYF
>TRBJ1-3|-|TRBV20-1|TRBD1
TGCAGTGCTCAGGACAGGTCCATAGGAAACACCATATATTTT
CSAQDRSIGNTIYF
>TRBJ1-2|many|TRBV30|-
TGTGCCTGGGGTAGGACTGAAGCTAACTATGGCTACACCTTC
CAWGRTEANYGYTF
>TRBJ1-2|-|TRBV6-9|-
TGTGCCAGCAGTTACGGGGGGGTCGACTATGGCTACGCCTTC
CASSYGGVDYGYAF
>TRBJ1-2|few|TRBV7-3|-
TGTGCCAGCAGTTTTGGGGGGCCCATGGACTATGGCTACACCTTC
CASSFGGPMDYGYTF
>TRBJ1-5|few|TRBV30|-
TGTGCCTGGAGTGTACAGATGGGAGAGCGTCAGCCCCAGCATTTT
CAWSVQMGERQPQHF
>TRBJ1-2|many|TRBV7-9|-
TGTGCCAGCAGCTTGAGGACAGAACTCTATGGCTACACCTTC
CASSLRTELYGYTF
>TRBJ1-2|few|TRBV20-1|-
TGCAGTGCTGGAGAAGGGGGTGCGGGCTATGGCTACACCTTC
CSAGEGGAGYGYTF
>TRBJ1-1|many|TRBV24-1|-
TGTGCCACCAGTGATGGAGGGGTGAACACTGAAGCTTTCTTT
CATSDGGVNTEAFF
>TRBJ2-7|-|TRBV20-1|TRBD2
TGCAGTGCTAACCGACTAGCGGGATTAAACGAGCAGTACTTC
CSANRLAGLNEQYF
>TRBJ1-4|-|TRBV4-2|TRBD1
TGTGCCAGCAGCCCGGGACAGGGGATTGCAACTAATGAAAAACTGTTTTTT
CASSPGQGIATNEKLFF
>TRBJ1-2|few|TRBV19|-
TGTGCCAGTAGTCCCCGACAAGACTATGGCTACACCTTC
CASSPRQDYGYTF
>TRBJ2-5|many|TRBV20-1|-
TGCAGTGCTAGTGTTAGTCTAAGGCAAGGGACCCAGTACTTC
CSASVSLRQGTQYF
>TRBJ2-2|few|TRBV14|TRBD1
TGTGCCAGCAGCTCGGGGACAGGGTTTAACACCGGGGAGCTGTTTTTT
CASSSGTGFNTGELFF
>TRBJ1-4|-|TRBV5-1|-
TGCGCCAGCAGCTTGAGCGGGGCTGGTGAAAAACTGTTTTTT
CASSLSGAGEKLFF
>TRBJ2-6|few|TRBV5-1|-
TGCGCCAGCAGCTTGGTCGCGAAACCGGGGGCCTCTGGGGCCAACGTCCTGACTTTC
CASSLVAKPGASGANVLTF
>TRBJ2-1|-|TRBV24-1|TRBD2
TGTGCCACCAGAGAACCGGGACTAGCGGGAGGCGGCGAGCAGTTCTTC
CATREPGLAGGGEQFF
>TRBJ2-2|few|TRBV2|TRBD2
TGTGCCAGCGACCCTAGCGGGAGTCGGGTCGGGGAGCTGTTTTTT
CASDPSGSRVGELFF
>TRBJ2-7|few|TRBV5-1|-
TGCGCCAGCAGCCATAGTCCTTCCTACGAGCAGTACTTC
CASSHSPSYEQYF
>TRBJ2-7|-|TRBV7-6|-
TGTGCCAGCAGCTTAGCATTTGGGGACGAGCAGTACTTC
CASSLAFGDEQYF
>TRBJ1-1|many|TRBV30|-
TGTGCCTGGAGAGGGCAGGGGTTCACTGAAGCTTTCTTT
CAWRGQGFTEAFF
>TRBJ2-7|many|TRBV27|TRBD2
TGTGCCAGCAGCACTAGCGGGAGGGGGCCCTACGAGCAGTACTTC
CASSTSGRGPYEQYF
>TRBJ1-1|few|TRBV25-1|TRBD1
TGTGCCAGTCAGAAGGACAGGACGAACACTGAAGCTTTCTTT
CASQKDRTNTEAFF
>TRBJ2-6|-|TRBV7-6|TRBD1
TGTGCCAGCAGCCCCCGGACAGGAGGATCCTCTGGGGCCAACGTCCTGACTTTC
CASSPRTGGSSGANVLTF
>TRBJ1-5|-|TRBV19|TRBD1
TGTGCCAGTAGTGCCGACAGGGTGGGTCAGCCCCAGCATTTT
CASSADRVGQPQHF
>TRBJ2-5|many|TRBV7-9|-
TGTGCCAGCAGTCAAGCAGGGGTAGAGACCCAGTACTTC
CASSQAGVETQYF
>TRBJ2-5|few|TRBV5-8|-
TGTGCCAGCAGCTCCTCAGGGACCCAGTACTTC
CASSSSGTQYF
>TRBJ1-1|many|TRBV13|-
TGTGCCAGCAGCTCAAGGGGAATTGAAGCTTTCTTT
CASSSRGIEAFF
>TRBJ2-1|few|TRBV5-8|TRBD2
TGTGCCAGCAACCTAGCGGGAGGGCCCGATCGGGAGCAGTTCTTC
CASNLAGGPDREQFF
>TRBJ1-5|many|TRBV20-1|-
TGCAGTGCTAGTGCCTTGTCAGGGGGCAATCAGCCCCAGCATTTT
CSASALSGGNQPQHF
>TRBJ2-7|few|TRBV5-1|-
TGCGCCAGCAGCTTGGTTGGCGGGGGCCAAACGGACTACGAGCAGTACTTC
CASSLVGGGQTDYEQYF
>TRBJ1-5|once|TRBV12-3/TRBV12-4|-
TGTGCCAGCAGTTTAGCTAGGTGTAATCAGCCCCAGCATTTT
CASSLARCNQPQHF
>TRBJ2-2|few|TRBV6-1|-
TGTGCCAGCAGGCTCACGGACCCCGGGGAGCTGTTTTTT
CASRLTDPGELFF